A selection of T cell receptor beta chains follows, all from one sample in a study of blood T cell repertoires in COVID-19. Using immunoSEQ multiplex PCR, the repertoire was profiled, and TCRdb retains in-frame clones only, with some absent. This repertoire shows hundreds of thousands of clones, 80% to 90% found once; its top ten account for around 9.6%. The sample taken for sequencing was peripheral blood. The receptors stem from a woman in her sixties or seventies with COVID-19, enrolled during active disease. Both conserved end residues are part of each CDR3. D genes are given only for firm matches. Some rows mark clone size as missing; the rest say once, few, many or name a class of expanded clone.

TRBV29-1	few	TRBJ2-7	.	CAMKTQGRSYEQYF	TGCGCGATGAAAACACAGGGGAGGTCCTACGAGCAGTACTTC
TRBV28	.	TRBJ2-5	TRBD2	CASQSGTSDGFGGTQYF	TGTGCCAGCCAATCCGGGACTAGCGATGGGTTTGGTGGGACCCAGTACTTC
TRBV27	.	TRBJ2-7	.	CASSPSGYYEQYF	TGTGCCAGCAGTCCAAGCGGGTACTACGAGCAGTACTTC
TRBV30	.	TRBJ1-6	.	CAWSVPGNSPLHF	TGTGCCTGGAGTGTCCCAGGGAATTCACCCCTCCACTTT
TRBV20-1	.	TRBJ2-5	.	CSAKGGETQYF	TGCAGTGCTAAGGGAGGCGAGACCCAGTACTTC
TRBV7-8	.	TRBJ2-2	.	CASSLGSRPNTGELFF	TGTGCCAGCAGCTTAGGGAGCAGACCAAACACCGGGGAGCTGTTTTTT
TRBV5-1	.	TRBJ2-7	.	CASSSPGLYEQYF	TGCGCCAGCAGCTCCCCCGGACTTTACGAGCAGTACTTC
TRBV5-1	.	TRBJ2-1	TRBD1	CASSSGTGTNEQFF	TGCGCCAGCAGCTCCGGGACAGGGACCAATGAGCAGTTCTTC
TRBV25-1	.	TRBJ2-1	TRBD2	CASSEVLAGNNYNEQFF	TGTGCCAGCAGTGAGGTCCTAGCGGGGAACAACTACAATGAGCAGTTCTTC
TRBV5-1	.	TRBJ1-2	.	CASSLSSLDGYTF	TGCGCCAGCAGCTTAAGTAGCTTGGATGGCTACACCTTC
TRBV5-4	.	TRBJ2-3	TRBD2	CASTQGLAGGDTQYF	TGTGCCAGCACCCAGGGACTAGCGGGAGGGGATACGCAGTATTTT
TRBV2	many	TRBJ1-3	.	CASSRTDLSSGNTIYF	TGTGCCAGCAGCAGGACAGACCTTAGCTCTGGAAACACCATATATTTT
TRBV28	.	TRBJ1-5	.	CASSFGGNQPQHF	TGTGCCAGCAGTTTCGGAGGCAATCAGCCCCAGCATTTT
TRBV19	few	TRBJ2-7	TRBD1	CASSITGTGNEQYF	TGTGCCAGTAGTATAACCGGGACAGGGAACGAGCAGTACTTC
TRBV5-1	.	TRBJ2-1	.	CASSSDLMWNEQFF	TGCGCCAGCAGCTCGGACTTGATGTGGAATGAGCAGTTCTTC
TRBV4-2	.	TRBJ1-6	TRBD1	CASRRQQGQNNSPLHF	TGTGCCAGCAGACGCCAACAGGGACAGAATAATTCACCCCTCCACTTT
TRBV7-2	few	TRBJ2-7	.	CASSSLAGGTLYEQYF	TGTGCCAGCAGCTCCCTCGCTGGGGGCACTCTATACGAGCAGTACTTC
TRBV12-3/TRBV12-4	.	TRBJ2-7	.	CASSFPLSYEQYF	TGTGCCAGCAGTTTCCCCCTCTCCTACGAGCAGTACTTC
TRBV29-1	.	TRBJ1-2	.	CSVATSPTGKSGYTF	TGCAGCGTTGCTACCAGCCCTACAGGGAAGTCGGGCTACACCTTC
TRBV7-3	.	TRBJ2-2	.	CASSLKAGTGELFF	TGTGCCAGCAGCTTAAAGGCGGGCACCGGGGAGCTGTTTTTT
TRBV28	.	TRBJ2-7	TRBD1	CASRAGQGKHEQYF	TGTGCCAGCAGAGCTGGACAGGGGAAACACGAGCAGTACTTC
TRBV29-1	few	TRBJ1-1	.	CSARRQTNEAFF	TGCAGCGCCCGTAGGCAGACTAATGAAGCTTTCTTT
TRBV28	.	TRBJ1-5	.	CASSPPPTALGQPQHF	TGTGCCAGCAGTCCCCCCCCGACAGCCTTGGGGCAGCCCCAGCATTTT
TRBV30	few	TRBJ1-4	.	CAWSEGRAEKLFF	TGTGCCTGGAGTGAGGGCAGGGCTGAAAAACTGTTTTTT
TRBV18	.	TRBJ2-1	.	CASSLSSGRNEQFF	TGTGCCAGCTCACTTTCCAGCGGGCGCAATGAGCAGTTCTTC
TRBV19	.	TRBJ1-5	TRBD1	CASSAGTVLYQPQHF	TGTGCCAGTAGCGCCGGGACAGTCCTTTATCAGCCCCAGCATTTT
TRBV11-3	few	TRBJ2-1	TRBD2	CASSLGTSVAEQFF	TGTGCCAGCAGCTTAGGAACTAGCGTAGCTGAGCAGTTCTTC
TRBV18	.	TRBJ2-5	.	CASSPKTGTERAQYF	TGTGCCAGCTCACCGAAGACCGGGACAGAGCGGGCCCAGTACTTC
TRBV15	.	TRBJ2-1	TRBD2	CATSSDRREASYNEQFF	TGTGCCACCAGCAGTGATCGGCGGGAGGCCTCCTACAATGAGCAGTTCTTC
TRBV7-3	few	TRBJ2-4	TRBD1	CASSPGQGGRLYF	TGTGCCAGCAGCCCCGGACAGGGAGGTCGGTTGTACTTC
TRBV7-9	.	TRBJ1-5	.	CASSLDNNQPQHF	TGTGCCAGCAGCTTAGACAACAATCAGCCCCAGCATTTT
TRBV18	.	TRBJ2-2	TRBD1	CASSPPVIRTGDGRELFF	TGTGCCAGCTCACCACCGGTTATTAGGACAGGGGATGGCCGGGAGCTGTTTTTT
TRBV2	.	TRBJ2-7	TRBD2	CASSELAGHNSGRFDEQYF	TGTGCCAGCAGTGAATTGGCAGGGCATAATAGCGGGAGATTCGACGAGCAGTACTTC
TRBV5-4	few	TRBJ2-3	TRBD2	CASSPRLAGADTQYF	TGTGCCAGCAGCCCTCGACTAGCGGGAGCCGACACGCAGTATTTT
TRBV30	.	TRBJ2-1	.	CAWDRLFTGEQAEQFF	TGTGCCTGGGATCGACTATTTACTGGGGAACAAGCCGAGCAGTTCTTC
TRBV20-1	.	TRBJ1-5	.	CSASRRGQPQHF	TGCAGTGCTAGTCGGCGGGGACAGCCCCAGCATTTT
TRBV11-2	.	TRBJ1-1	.	CASSLAGEGTEAFF	TGTGCCAGCAGCTTAGCAGGGGAGGGCACTGAAGCTTTCTTT
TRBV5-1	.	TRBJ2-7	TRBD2	CASSRSGGSSYEQYF	TGCGCCAGCAGCCGTAGCGGGGGGAGCTCCTACGAGCAGTACTTC
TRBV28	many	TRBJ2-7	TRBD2	CASSSGGRGYEQYF	TGTGCCAGCAGTTCGGGCGGGAGGGGGTACGAGCAGTACTTC
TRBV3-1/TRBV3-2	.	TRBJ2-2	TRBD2	CASSYRASGRNTGELFF	TGTGCCAGCAGCTACCGAGCTAGCGGGAGGAACACCGGGGAGCTGTTTTTT
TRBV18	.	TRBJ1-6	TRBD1	CASSLGQGTSSPLHF	TGTGCCAGCTCACTCGGACAGGGTACGAGTTCACCCCTCCACTTT
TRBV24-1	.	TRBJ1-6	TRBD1	CATGTGEYNSPLHF	TGTGCCACCGGGACAGGGGAATATAATTCACCCCTCCACTTT
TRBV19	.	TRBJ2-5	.	CASSIWSTVGETQYF	TGTGCCAGTAGTATTTGGTCGACAGTAGGGGAGACCCAGTACTTC